The present TCR beta chain was sequenced within a study of CD4 T cells in relation to SARS-CoV-2 and coronaviruses. Study summary: TCR beta CDR3s were sequenced after roughly ten-day antigen culture of PBMCs.

On this clone: The antigen is not known.

Naive or memory CD4+ cells were cultured 1:1 with T cell-depleted PBMCs plus CEF. V lost 3 bases to trimming and J lost 4 bases; unmatched junction nucleotides: 3. CDR1 SGHTA and CDR2 FQGNSA come from the germline V gene. The CDR3 is made up of 15 amino acids. TCRdb's copy holds only in-frame clones and misses some; the assay was immunoSEQ multiplex PCR. The repertoire holds just over 35,000 clones, around three quarters seen once, with roughly 22% in the top ten. The V call is TRBV7-2, the J call TRBJ1-5; TRBD1 matches 10 bases. Sequenced sample: memory CD4+ T cells from PBMCs, cultured in vitro. The sequence was collected from an adult with COVID-19. The CDR3 DNA is TGTGCCAGCAGCTTGACAGGGGGCAAAAATCAGCCCCAGCATTTT. As protein: CASSLTGGKNQPQHF.